This T cell receptor (beta chain) is from a study of cytomegalovirus exposure and HLA in healthy donors. Study outcomes and limitations: As a later analysis revealed, most CMV-associated TCR beta chains appeared HLA-restricted. Productive rates of about 87% or about 30% were seen for most TCR beta V segments in an earlier analysis. The number of N-insertions in an Asian-associated ancestry cluster was reportedly below the 666-donor mean in a later analysis.

Points on this clone: Antigen specificity is unknown.

The PCR used 60 Vbeta and 13 Jbeta primers. As processed by the authors: Some 80 million unique TCR beta chains, 10 million to 14 million shared, were counted in a later analysis. Produced via immunoSEQ multiplex PCR; TCRdb's table is partial and in-frame only. The D gene and trimming were derived from the DNA, and the V and J assignments and clone size from that table. The sample lists around 190,000 clones, around nine tenths occurring once. V gave up 5 bases and J gave up 0 bases; unmatched junction bases: 6. The germline V gene encodes CDR1 LNHDA and CDR2 SQIVND (reference sequence). The CDR3 runs to 18 residues.

The sequencing input was PBMCs. The chain links TRBV19 to TRBJ2-1; TRBD2 matches at 14 bases. This clonotype was sampled from a woman aged 18-29 years in good health and CMV-seronegative. DNA for the CDR3: TGTGCCAGTAGTTCCGGACTAGCGGGAGGTATCTCCTACAATGAGCAGTTCTTC. Protein sequence: CASSSGLAGGISYNEQFF.